The 9 T cell receptor beta chains below all came from one sample that was sequenced in a study of identical twins. MiXCR, run by TCRdb on the 5' RACE reads, gives a single entry per CDR3 protein. The table records approximately 500,000 distinct CDR3 sequences, 20% to 30% of them present only once. These data are also associated with another study on T cells expressing NK-cell markers.

Material for sequencing was CD4+ T cells sorted from blood. Receptors were obtained from a woman aged 18-30 years in good health.

The genes are TRBV20-1 and TRBJ2-5; possibly TRBD2 for D (7 bases). Germline-derived CDR1 and CDR2 are DFQATT and SNEGSKA (reference sequence). Trimming shortened V by 0 bases and J by 4 bases, and 9 bases separated the two germline ends. This CDR3 has 13 residues. The CDR3 region is CSARDGGRETQYF. For the CDR3, the DNA is TGCAGTGCTAGAGACGGGGGGCGAGAGACCCAGTACTTC.

This clonotype was detected only once. This rearrangement joins TRBV25-1 to TRBJ2-1; D unresolved. Looked up from germline, CDR1 is MGHDK and CDR2 is SYGVNS. CDR3 length: 11 residues. The V gene lost 3 bases and the J gene lost 9 bases, with 6 bases spanning the gap. The CDR3 nucleotides read TGTGCCAGCAGTGAGGTCGTTGAGCAGTTCTTC. Encoded protein: CASSEVVEQFF.

This clonotype was counted a single time. J is TRBJ1-1 and V is TRBV3-1; 8 bases match TRBD1. V dropped 2 bases and J dropped 6; count of bases not matched to a gene: 8. The CDR3 totals 15 residues. Germline V gives CDR1 LGHDT, CDR2 YNNKEL (reference sequence). Here the CDR3 DNA reads TGTGCCAGCAGCCAACAGGGGGCAGGGAATCCTGAAGCTTTCTTT. Encoded protein: CASSQQGAGNPEAFF.

This rearrangement joins TRBV5-1 to TRBJ1-1; unclear D gene. Trimming removed 0 bases at V and 4 bases at J, with 10 bases between. The CDR3 spans 14 residues. Germline V gene sequence: CDR1 SGHRS, CDR2 YFSETQ. CDR3 nucleotides: TGCGCCAGCAGCTTGGGTTCGGGCATCACTGAAGCTTTCTTT. Protein sequence: CASSLGSGITEAFF.

The gene calls are TRBV20-1 and TRBJ2-7; D remains unclear. The germline V and J ends were trimmed by 3 bases and 7 bases, with 16 bases remaining between them. CDR1 is DFQATT and CDR2 is SNEGSKA in the germline V gene (reference sequence). The CDR3 has 13 amino acids. In nucleotides, the CDR3 is TGCAGTGCTAGTCGGGCACTGTTTAGGGAGCAGTACTTC. It specifies CSASRALFREQYF.

The chain employs TRBV7-9 and TRBJ2-1; D call uncertain. This CDR3 is built from 12 residues. CDR1 and CDR2 (germline): SEHNR, FQNEAQ (reference sequence). Trimming removed 3 bases at V and 15 bases at J, with 15 bases between. CDR3 amino acids: CASSFVKFGRFF. CDR3 DNA sequence: TGTGCCAGCAGCTTCGTAAAATTCGGGCGGTTCTTC.

The chain carries TRBV6-5 and TRBJ1-2, with D tentatively TRBD1 (6 bases). Germline CDR1 and CDR2: MNHEY and SVGAGI. The CDR3 has 16 residues. V lost 0 bases, J lost 7 bases, and 18 bases lay in between. This chain's CDR3 is CASSYSGHGLVGGYTF. CDR3 in DNA: TGTGCCAGCAGTTACTCGGGACATGGACTGGTGGGTGGCTACACCTTC.

J is TRBJ2-5 and V is TRBV3-1, with D hard to call. The CDR3 runs to 12 residues. Trimming took off 1 base at V and 3 bases at J, with 3 bases between the two ends. In germline, CDR1 is LGHDT, CDR2 YNNKEL (reference sequence). The CDR3 sequence is CASSQVKETQYF. The CDR3 region has the DNA TGTGCCAGCAGCCAAGTCAAAGAGACCCAGTACTTC.

The rearrangement links TRBV7-8 to TRBJ2-1, with D possibly TRBD2 on 5 matching bases. From germline, CDR1 is SGHVS and CDR2 FQNEAQ. V lost 1 base and J 5 bases, leaving 15 bases between the germline ends. The length of the CDR3 is 16 residues. The CDR3 loop is CASSLVGSAANNEQFF. The DNA for the CDR3 is TGTGCCAGCAGCTTAGTGGGGTCAGCGGCGAACAATGAGCAGTTCTTC.